Detailed here is one T cell receptor (beta chain). Sequencing of TCR beta covered CD8+ and CD4+ T cells obtained from blood. This CDR3 spans 16 amino acids. J lost 1 base, V lost 0 bases, and 5 bases had no gene match. CDR1 WSHSY and CDR2 SAAADI come from the germline V gene. This sample was included in a study of CD8 T cells in Susac syndrome. Random hexamers were used to reverse transcribe the RNA input (about 0.5 to 1 ug). The immunoSEQ assay covered 54 Vbeta and 13 Jbeta segments for CDR3. TCRdb independently ran MiXCR on the immunoSEQ multiplex PCR reads; one entry per CDR3 protein. The sample yields approximately 200,000 distinct CDR3 sequences, about 94% seen once.

The TCR comes from a human donor with multiple sclerosis. Sequencing used CD8+ T cells from PBMCs. The chain uses TRBV10-2 and TRBJ2-7, with 8 bases aligning to TRBD2. CDR3 nucleotides: TGCGCCAGCAGTGAGTCAGACGGCGGGAGGTCCTACGAGCAGTACTTC. This gives the protein CASSESDGGRSYEQYF.